This T cell receptor (beta chain) is drawn from a study of T-cell reconstitution after alpha-beta-depleted transplantation in children. This clonotype was counted between two and nine times. The TCRbeta library was prepared with unique molecular identifiers. TCRdb called the PCR reads again in MiXCR, with one record for every CDR3 protein. The top ten hold 0.85% to 1.3% of the sample, which has hundreds of thousands of distinct CDR3 sequences, about 15% seen once. This CDR3 comprises 15 residues. Germline trimming cut 4 bases from V and 2 bases from J; bases unmatched to any gene: 5. The V gene's germline CDR1 is LGHNA and CDR2 YSLEER.

The origin of this receptor is a human donor who donated a stem cell graft to a child with acute myeloid leukemia. Material: PBMCs from the stem cell graft donor, obtained from the stem cell graft. J is TRBJ1-2 and V is TRBV4-3; 9 bases line up with TRBD1. The CDR3 nucleotides are TGCGCCAGCAGCCCTGCCGGGACAGGGAACTATGGCTACACCTTC. Protein sequence: CASSPAGTGNYGYTF.